The T cell receptor (beta chain) under discussion was sequenced for a study of cytomegalovirus exposure and HLA in healthy donors. The ends lost 4 bases at V and 3 bases at J; junction bases unmatched: 3. The CDR3 sequence is 13 residues long. Germline V gives CDR1 SGDLS, CDR2 YYNGEE. The PCR contained 60 Vbeta and 13 Jbeta primers. TCRdb's table, derived via immunoSEQ multiplex PCR, lists solely in-frame clones and lacks some. The sample includes under 250,000 clones, 82% of them seen just once. The study, taken as a whole, reports: In a later analysis, compared with equally common non-associated chains, HLA-associated beta chains were more expanded. The authors enumerated over 150 TCR beta chains as linked to cytomegalovirus. A later analysis by the authors found several of the most significant clusters apparently linked to common viral pathogens. Being indistinguishable, some V segments were excluded, TRBV6-2 and TRBV6-3 among them.

Comment on this clone: What it binds is not known.

The chain joins TRBV9 to TRBJ1-1; 7 bases fit TRBD1. Sequencing used PBMCs. The sequence was collected from a man aged 35-49 years in good health and CMV-seropositive. In DNA, the CDR3 is TGTGCCAGCAGCTCTACAGGGGACACTGAAGCTTTCTTT. Its protein product is CASSSTGDTEAFF.